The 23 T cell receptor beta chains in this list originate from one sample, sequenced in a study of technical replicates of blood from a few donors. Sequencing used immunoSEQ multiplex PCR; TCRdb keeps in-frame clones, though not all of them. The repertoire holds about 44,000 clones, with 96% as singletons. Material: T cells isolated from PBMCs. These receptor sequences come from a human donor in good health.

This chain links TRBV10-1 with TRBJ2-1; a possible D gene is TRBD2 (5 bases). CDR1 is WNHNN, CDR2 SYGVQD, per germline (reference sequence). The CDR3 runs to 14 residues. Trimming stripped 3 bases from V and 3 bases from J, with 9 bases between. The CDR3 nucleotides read TGCGCCAGCAGTGATTCCGGGAACTACAATGAGCAGTTCTTC. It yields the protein CASSDSGNYNEQFF.

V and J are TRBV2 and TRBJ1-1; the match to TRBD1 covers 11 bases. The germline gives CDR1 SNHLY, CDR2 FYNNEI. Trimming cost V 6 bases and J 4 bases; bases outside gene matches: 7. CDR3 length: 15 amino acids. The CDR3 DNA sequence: TGTGCCAGCAGACCCGGACAGGGGGCTATCACTGAAGCTTTCTTT. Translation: CASRPGQGAITEAFF.

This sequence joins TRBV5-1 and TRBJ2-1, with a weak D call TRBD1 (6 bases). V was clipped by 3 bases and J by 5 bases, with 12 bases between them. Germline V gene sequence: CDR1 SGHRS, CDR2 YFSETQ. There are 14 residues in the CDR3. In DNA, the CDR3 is TGCGCCAGCAGCTCTTATTCAGGGGACAATGAGCAGTTCTTC. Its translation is CASSSYSGDNEQFF.

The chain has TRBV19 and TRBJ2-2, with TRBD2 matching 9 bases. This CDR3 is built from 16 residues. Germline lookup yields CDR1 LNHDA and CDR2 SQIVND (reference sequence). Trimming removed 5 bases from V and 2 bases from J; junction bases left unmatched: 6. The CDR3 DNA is TGTGCCAGTAGTTTACCTAGCGGGGTAAACACCGGGGAGCTGTTTTTT. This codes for CASSLPSGVNTGELFF.

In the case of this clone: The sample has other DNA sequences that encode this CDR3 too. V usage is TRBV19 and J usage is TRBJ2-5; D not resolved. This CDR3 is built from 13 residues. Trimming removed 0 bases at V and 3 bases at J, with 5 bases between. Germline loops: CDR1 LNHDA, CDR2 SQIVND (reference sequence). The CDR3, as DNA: TGTGCCAGTAGTATAGATGGAGAAGAGACCCAGTACTTC. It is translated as CASSIDGEETQYF.

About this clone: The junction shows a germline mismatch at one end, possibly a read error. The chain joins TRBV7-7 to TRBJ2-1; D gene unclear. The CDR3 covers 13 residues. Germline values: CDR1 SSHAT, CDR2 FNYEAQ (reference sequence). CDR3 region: CASSLRLLNEQFF. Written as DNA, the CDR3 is TGTGCTAGCAGCTTAAGACTCCTGAATGAGCAGTTCTTC.

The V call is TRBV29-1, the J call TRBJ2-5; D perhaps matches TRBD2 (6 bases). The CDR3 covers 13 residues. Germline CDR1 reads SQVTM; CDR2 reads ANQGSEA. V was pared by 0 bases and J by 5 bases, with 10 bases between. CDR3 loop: CSVEDQGLETQYF. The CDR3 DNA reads TGCAGCGTTGAAGACCAGGGACTCGAGACCCAGTACTTC.

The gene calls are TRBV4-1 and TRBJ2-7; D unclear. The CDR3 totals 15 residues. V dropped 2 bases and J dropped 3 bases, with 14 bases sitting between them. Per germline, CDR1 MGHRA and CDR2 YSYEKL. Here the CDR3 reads CASSQTLGLVYEQYF. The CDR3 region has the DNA TGCGCCAGCAGCCAAACCTTGGGCCTCGTCTACGAGCAGTACTTC.

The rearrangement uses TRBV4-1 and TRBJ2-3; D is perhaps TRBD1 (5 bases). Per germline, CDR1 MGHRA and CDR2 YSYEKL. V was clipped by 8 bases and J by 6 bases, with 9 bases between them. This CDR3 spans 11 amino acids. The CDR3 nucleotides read TGCGCCAGCTTGGGGCTGGATACGCAGTATTTT. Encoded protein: CASLGLDTQYF.

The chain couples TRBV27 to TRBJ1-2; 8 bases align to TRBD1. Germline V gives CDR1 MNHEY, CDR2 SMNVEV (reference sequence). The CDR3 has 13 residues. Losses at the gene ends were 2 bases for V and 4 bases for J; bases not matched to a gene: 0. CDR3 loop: CASSLDRGYGYTF. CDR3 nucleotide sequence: TGTGCCAGCAGTTTAGACAGGGGCTATGGCTACACCTTC.

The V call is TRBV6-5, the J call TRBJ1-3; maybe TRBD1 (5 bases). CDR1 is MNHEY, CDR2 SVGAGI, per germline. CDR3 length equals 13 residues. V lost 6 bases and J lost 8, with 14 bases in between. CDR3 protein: CASRLHDSYTIYF. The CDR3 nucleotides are TGTGCCAGCAGACTCCATGACAGTTACACCATATATTTT.

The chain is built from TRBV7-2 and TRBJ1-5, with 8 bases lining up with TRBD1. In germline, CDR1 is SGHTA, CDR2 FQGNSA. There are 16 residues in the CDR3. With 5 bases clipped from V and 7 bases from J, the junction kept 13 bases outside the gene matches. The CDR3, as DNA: TGTGCCAGCAGCCAACCAACCGACAGGGGTGGACAGCCCCAGCATTTT. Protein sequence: CASSQPTDRGGQPQHF.

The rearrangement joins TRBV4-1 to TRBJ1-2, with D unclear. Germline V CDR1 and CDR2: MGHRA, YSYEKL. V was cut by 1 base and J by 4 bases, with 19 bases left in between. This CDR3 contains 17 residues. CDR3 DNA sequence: TGCGCCAGCAGCCAAGCCCCCCAGGCCAGTTTTATCTATGGCTACACCTTC. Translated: CASSQAPQASFIYGYTF.

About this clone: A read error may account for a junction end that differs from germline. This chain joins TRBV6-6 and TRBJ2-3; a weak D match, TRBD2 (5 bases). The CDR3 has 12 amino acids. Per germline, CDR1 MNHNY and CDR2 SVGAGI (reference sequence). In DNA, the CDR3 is TGTGCCAGCAGTTACGATTCACTAGGTATGGATTTT. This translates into CASSYDSLGMDF.

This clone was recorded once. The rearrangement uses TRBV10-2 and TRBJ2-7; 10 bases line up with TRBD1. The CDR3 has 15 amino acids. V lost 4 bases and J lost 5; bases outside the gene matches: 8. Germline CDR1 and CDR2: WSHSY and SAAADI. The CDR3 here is CASSGLGTGEDEQYF. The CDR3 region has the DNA TGCGCCAGCAGTGGGTTAGGGACAGGGGAAGACGAGCAGTACTTC.

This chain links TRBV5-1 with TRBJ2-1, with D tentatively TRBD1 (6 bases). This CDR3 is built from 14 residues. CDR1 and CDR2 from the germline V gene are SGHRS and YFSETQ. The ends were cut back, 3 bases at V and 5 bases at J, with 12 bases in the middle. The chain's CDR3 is CASSSTGYHNEQFF. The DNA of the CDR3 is TGCGCCAGCAGCTCTACAGGGTACCACAATGAGCAGTTCTTC.

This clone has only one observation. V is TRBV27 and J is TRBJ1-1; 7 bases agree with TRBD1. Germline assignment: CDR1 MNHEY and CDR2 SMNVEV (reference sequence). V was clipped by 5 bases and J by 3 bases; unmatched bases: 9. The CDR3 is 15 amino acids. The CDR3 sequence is CASSTLQGMDTEAFF. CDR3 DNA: TGTGCCAGCAGTACGCTACAGGGGATGGACACTGAAGCTTTCTTT.

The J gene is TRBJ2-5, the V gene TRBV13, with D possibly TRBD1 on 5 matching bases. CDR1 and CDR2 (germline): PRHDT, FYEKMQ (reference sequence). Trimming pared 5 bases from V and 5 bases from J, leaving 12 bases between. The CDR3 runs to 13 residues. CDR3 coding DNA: TGTGCCAGCAGCGCGACAGTTGGGGAGACCCAGTACTTC. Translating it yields CASSATVGETQYF.

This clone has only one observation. CDR3 residues: CASHTSRDTEAFF. In DNA form, the CDR3 reads TGTGCCAGCCATACGAGCCGGGACACTGAAGCTTTCTTT. The rearrangement links TRBV10-3 to TRBJ1-1; D gene unclear. The V end lost 10 bases, the J end lost 3 bases, and 15 bases lay between the germline ends. The germline V gene has CDR1 ENHRY and CDR2 SYGVKD. The length of the CDR3 is 13 residues.

DNA of the CDR3: TGTGCTAGTGGTTTGGTTTTGGGACAGAGGAATGAAAAACTGTTTTTT. Amino acids: CASGLVLGQRNEKLFF. This chain uses TRBV12-5 with TRBJ1-4; TRBD1 matches 7 bases. The V gene's germline CDR1 is LGHNT and CDR2 FRNRAP. The CDR3 length is 16 residues. The J segment lost 5 bases and the V segment lost 0 bases, leaving 6 bases of the junction unmatched.

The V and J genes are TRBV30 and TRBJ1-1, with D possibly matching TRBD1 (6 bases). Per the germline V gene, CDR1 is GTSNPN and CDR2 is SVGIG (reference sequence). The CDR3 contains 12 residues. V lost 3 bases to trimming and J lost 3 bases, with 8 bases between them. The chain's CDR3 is CAWRAGDTEAFF. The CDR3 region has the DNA TGTGCCTGGAGGGCAGGGGACACTGAAGCTTTCTTT.

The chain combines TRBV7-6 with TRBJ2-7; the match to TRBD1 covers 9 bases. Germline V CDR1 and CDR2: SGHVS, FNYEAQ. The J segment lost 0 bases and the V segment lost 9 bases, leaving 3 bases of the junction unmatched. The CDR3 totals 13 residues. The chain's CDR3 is CASNRGPSYEQYF. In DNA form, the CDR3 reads TGTGCCAGTAACAGGGGGCCCTCCTACGAGCAGTACTTC.

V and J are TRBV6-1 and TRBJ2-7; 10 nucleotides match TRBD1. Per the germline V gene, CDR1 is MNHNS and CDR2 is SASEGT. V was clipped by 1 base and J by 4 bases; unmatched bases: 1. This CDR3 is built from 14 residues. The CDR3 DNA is TGTGCCAGCAGTGAAGTGGGACAGGGGTACGAGCAGTACTTC. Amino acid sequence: CASSEVGQGYEQYF.